This TCR beta chain was observed in a study of cytomegalovirus exposure and HLA in healthy donors. General study results and limits: Rarity held for most TCR sequences, but there were some public TCRs that occurred in many donors. Per a prior analysis, the majority of TCR beta V segments were productive roughly 87% or roughly 30% of the time. In a later analysis, TCR beta V- and J-gene trimming showed a link to a missense DCLRE1C variant.

The PCR used 60 Vbeta and 13 Jbeta primers. Method: immunoSEQ multiplex PCR; TCRdb's copy keeps in-frame clones and lacks some. There are under 65,000 clones in the sample, with approximately 6.9% held by the top ten. Trimming took 4 bases from V and 5 from J; bases not matched to a gene: 12. The V gene's germline CDR1 is LGHNA and CDR2 YSLEER. The CDR3 is made up of 16 amino acids. Concerning this clone: The antigen is unknown.

This receptor was obtained from a woman in her forties in good health and CMV-seronegative. Sequenced sample: PBMCs. The chain is built from TRBV4-3 and TRBJ2-5, with TRBD2 matching 8 bases. The CDR3 DNA is TGCGCCAGCAGCCCCCGGTACAGCGGGAGCGTTGAGACCCAGTACTTC. Amino acid sequence: CASSPRYSGSVETQYF.